Listed below are T cell receptor beta chains from one sample, sequenced in a study of blood T cell repertoires in COVID-19. Method: immunoSEQ multiplex PCR; TCRdb's copy keeps in-frame clones and lacks some. Of approximately 120,000 clones in the sample, around 81% were seen once. The sample taken for sequencing was peripheral blood. The receptors here all came from a human donor in a cohort sampled during active or convalescent COVID-19. Both conserved end residues are part of each CDR3. D genes are given only for firm matches. The size entry is marked missing in some rows and otherwise reads once, few, many or a size class.

d_call,v_call,clone_size,j_call,cdr3_aa,cdr3_nt
TRBD1,TRBV2,few,TRBJ2-1,CASSPDRGAYNEQFF,TGTGCCAGCAGTCCTGACAGGGGGGCTTACAATGAGCAGTTCTTC
TRBD1,TRBV27,few,TRBJ1-5,CASSPQRGQTDSNQPQHF,TGTGCCAGCAGCCCCCAAAGGGGACAGACCGATAGCAATCAGCCCCAGCATTTT
NA,TRBV6-2/TRBV6-3,few,TRBJ2-5,CASSYFSTETQYF,TGTGCCAGCAGTTACTTTAGTACGGAGACCCAGTACTTC
NA,TRBV19,NA,TRBJ2-2,CASSIAGRTGELFF,TGTGCCAGTAGTATTGCAGGGCGCACCGGGGAGCTGTTTTTT
NA,TRBV5-1,NA,TRBJ2-6,CASSSTGSSGANVLTF,TGCGCCAGCAGCTCAACAGGATCCTCTGGGGCCAACGTCCTGACTTTC
NA,TRBV28,few,TRBJ2-7,CASSFNLYLAYEQYF,TGTGCCAGCAGTTTCAACTTATACTTAGCCTACGAGCAGTACTTC
TRBD1,TRBV4-3,few,TRBJ1-5,CASSQGVTGGQPQHF,TGCGCCAGCAGCCAAGGGGTGACAGGGGGTCAGCCCCAGCATTTT
NA,TRBV4-1,NA,TRBJ1-5,CASSQVGQPNQPQHF,TGCGCCAGCAGCCAGGTGGGGCAGCCTAATCAGCCCCAGCATTTT
TRBD2,TRBV7-8,few,TRBJ2-1,CASTFFTGGLNEQFF,TGTGCCAGCACCTTTTTTACGGGAGGGCTCAATGAGCAGTTCTTC
NA,TRBV12-3/TRBV12-4,NA,TRBJ1-1,CASSPGFAEAFF,TGTGCCAGCAGCCCGGGGTTCGCTGAAGCTTTCTTT
TRBD1,TRBV7-2,once,TRBJ1-6,CASSLGAGQGALHF,TGTGCCAGCAGCTTAGGGGCGGGACAGGGGGCCCTCCACTTT
TRBD2,TRBV4-3,NA,TRBJ2-1,CASSQELAGLIGDEQFF,TGCGCCAGCAGCCAGGAGCTAGCGGGCCTTATTGGCGATGAGCAGTTCTTC
TRBD1,TRBV7-2,once,TRBJ1-1,CASSFGTGGGTEAFF,TGTGCCAGCAGCTTCGGGACAGGGGGCGGCACTGAAGCTTTCTTT
NA,TRBV29-1,few,TRBJ2-1,CSVVSYNEQFF,TGCAGCGTTGTTAGTTACAATGAGCAGTTCTTC
TRBD2,TRBV7-9,NA,TRBJ2-2,CASIIIAPSGGKNGELFF,TGTGCCAGCATCATAATCGCCCCTAGCGGGGGGAAGAACGGGGAGCTGTTTTTT
NA,TRBV28,NA,TRBJ1-2,CASSSLGRHNYGYTF,TGTGCCAGCAGTTCGTTGGGCAGACACAACTATGGCTACACCTTC